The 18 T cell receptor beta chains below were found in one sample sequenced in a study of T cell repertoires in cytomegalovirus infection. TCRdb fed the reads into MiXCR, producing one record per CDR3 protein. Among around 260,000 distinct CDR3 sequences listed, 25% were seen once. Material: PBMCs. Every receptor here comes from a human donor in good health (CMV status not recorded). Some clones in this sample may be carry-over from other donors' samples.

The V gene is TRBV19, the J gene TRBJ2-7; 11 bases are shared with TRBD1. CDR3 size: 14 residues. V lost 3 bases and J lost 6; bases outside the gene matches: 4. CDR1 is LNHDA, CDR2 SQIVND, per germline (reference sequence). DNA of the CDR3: TGTGCCAGTAGTATGGACAGGGGGCAAGGCGAGCAGTACTTC. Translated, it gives CASSMDRGQGEQYF.

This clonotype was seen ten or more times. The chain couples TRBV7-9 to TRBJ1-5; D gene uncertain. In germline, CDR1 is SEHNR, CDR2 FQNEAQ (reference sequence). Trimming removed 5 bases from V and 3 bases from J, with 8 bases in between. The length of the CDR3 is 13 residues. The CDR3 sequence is CASSPSTNQPQHF. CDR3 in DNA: TGTGCCAGCAGCCCAAGTACCAATCAGCCCCAGCATTTT.

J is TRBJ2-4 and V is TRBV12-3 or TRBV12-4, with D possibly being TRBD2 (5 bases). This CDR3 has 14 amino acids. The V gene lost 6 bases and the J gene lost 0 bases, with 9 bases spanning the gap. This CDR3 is CASSRTLAKNIQYF. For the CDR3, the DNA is TGTGCCAGCAGCAGGACTCTAGCCAAAAACATTCAGTACTTC.

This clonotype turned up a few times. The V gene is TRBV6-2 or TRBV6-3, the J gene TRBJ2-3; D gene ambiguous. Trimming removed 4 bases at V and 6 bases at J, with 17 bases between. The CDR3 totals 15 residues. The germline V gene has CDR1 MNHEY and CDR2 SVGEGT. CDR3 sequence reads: CASSLDDVPRDTQYF. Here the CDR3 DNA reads TGTGCCAGCAGTTTGGATGATGTGCCCCGCGATACGCAGTATTTT.

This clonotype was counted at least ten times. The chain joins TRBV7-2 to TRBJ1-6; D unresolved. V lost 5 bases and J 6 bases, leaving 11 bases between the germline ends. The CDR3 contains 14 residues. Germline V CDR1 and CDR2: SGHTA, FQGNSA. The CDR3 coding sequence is TGTGCCAGCAGCCGGACTTTTAGTAATTCACCCCTCCACTTT. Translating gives CASSRTFSNSPLHF. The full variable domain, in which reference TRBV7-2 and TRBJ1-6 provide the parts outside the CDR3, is GAGVSQSPSNKVTEKGKDVELRCDPISGHTALYWYRQSLGQGLEFLIYFQGNSAPDKSGLPSDRFSAERTGGSVSTLTIQRTQQEDSAVYLCASSRTFSNSPLHFGNGTRLTVT.

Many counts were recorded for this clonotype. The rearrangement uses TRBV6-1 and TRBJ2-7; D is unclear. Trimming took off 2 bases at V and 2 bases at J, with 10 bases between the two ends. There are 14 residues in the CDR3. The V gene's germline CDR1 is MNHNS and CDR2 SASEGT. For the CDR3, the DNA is TGTGCCAGCAGTGAAAATATAGGTCCCTACGAGCAGTACTTC. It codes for CASSENIGPYEQYF.

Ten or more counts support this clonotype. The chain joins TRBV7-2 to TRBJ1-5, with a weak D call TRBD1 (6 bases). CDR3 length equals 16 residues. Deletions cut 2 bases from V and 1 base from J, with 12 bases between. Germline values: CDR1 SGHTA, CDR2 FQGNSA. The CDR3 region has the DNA TGTGCCAGCAGCTTAAGGCTGGGGGCGAGCAATCAGCCCCAGCATTTT. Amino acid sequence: CASSLRLGASNQPQHF.

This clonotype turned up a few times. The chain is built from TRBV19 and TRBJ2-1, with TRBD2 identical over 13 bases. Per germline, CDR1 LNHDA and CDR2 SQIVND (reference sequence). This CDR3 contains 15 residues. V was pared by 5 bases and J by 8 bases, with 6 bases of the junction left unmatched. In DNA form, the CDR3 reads TGTGCCAGTAGTCCGTGGACTAGCGGGAGCGATGAGCAGTTCTTC. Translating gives CASSPWTSGSDEQFF.

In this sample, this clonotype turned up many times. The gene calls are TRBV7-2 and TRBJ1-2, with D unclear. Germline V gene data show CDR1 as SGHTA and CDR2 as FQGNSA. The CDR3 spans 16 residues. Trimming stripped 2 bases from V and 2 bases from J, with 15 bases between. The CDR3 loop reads CASSLMMSGPNYGYTF. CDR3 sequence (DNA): TGTGCCAGCAGCTTAATGATGTCAGGACCAAACTATGGCTACACCTTC.

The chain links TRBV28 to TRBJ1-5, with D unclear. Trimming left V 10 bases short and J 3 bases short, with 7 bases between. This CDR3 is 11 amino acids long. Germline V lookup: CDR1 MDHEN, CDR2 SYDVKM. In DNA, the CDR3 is TGTGCCATTGGAAACAATCAGCCCCAGCATTTT. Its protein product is CAIGNNQPQHF.

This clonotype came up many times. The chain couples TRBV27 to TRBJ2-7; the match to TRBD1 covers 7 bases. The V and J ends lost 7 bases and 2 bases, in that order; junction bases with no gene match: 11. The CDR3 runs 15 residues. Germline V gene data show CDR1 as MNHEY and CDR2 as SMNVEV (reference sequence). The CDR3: CASTSRGTEPYEQYF. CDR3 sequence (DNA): TGTGCCAGCACCTCCCGTGGGACAGAGCCCTACGAGCAGTACTTC.

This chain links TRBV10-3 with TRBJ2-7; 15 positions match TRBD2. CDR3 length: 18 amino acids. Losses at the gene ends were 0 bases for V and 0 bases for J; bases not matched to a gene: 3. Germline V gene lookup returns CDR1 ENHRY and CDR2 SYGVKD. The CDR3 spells CAISESGTSGRSSYEQYF. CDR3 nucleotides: TGTGCCATCAGTGAGTCAGGGACTAGCGGGAGGAGCTCCTACGAGCAGTACTTC.

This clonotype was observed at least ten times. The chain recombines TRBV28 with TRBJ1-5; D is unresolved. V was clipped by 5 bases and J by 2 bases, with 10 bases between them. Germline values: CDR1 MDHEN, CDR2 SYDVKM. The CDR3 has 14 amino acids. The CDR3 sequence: CASSETDRNQPQHF. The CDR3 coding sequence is TGTGCCAGCAGTGAAACGGATCGCAATCAGCCCCAGCATTTT.

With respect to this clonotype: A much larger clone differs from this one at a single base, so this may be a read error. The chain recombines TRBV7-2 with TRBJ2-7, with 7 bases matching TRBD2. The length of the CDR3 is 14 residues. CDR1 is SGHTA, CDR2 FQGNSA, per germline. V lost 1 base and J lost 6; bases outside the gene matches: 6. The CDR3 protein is CASSLGGRVSEQYF. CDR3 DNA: TGTGCCAGCAGCTTAGGTGGGAGGGTCAGCGAGCAGTACTTC.

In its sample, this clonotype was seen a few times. The DNA of the CDR3 is TGTGCCACCAGGGAGGAGGGGGCGGGTGAAAAACTGTTTTTT. Encoded protein: CATREEGAGEKLFF. The chain has TRBV28 and TRBJ1-4; TRBD1 aligns across 7 bases. The CDR3 spans 14 residues. Germline V gene lookup returns CDR1 MDHEN and CDR2 SYDVKM. V dropped 10 bases and J dropped 7; count of bases not matched to a gene: 12.

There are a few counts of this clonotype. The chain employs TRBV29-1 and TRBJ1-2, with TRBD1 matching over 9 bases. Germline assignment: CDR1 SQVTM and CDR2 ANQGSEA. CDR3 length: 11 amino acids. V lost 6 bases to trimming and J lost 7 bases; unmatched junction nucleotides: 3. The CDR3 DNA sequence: TGCAGCGTGAGGACAGGGGCTGGCTACACCTTC. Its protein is CSVRTGAGYTF.

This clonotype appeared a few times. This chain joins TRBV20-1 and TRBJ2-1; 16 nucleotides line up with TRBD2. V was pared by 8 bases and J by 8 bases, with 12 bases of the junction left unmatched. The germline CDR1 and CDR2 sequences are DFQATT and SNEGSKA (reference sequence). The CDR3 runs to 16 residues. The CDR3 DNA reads TGCAGTCCCTCTGGGACTAGCGGGAGGGCCGGTTATGAGCAGTTCTTC. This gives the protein CSPSGTSGRAGYEQFF.

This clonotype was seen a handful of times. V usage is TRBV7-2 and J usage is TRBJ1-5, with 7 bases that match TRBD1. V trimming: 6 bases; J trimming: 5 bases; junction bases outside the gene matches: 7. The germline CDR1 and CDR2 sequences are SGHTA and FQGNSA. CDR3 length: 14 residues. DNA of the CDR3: TGTGCCAGCAGGCTCACAGGGGAGTATCAGCCCCAGCATTTT. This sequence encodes CASRLTGEYQPQHF.